The TCR beta chain described here comes from a study of T cell responses to AZD1222 COVID-19 vaccine. Whole-study results and caveats: After the peak T cell response, and only then, were repertoires sampled.

This CDR3 has 13 residues. With 4 bases removed from V and 3 bases from J, the gap between germline ends came to 8 bases. CDR1 is SGHRS, CDR2 YFSETQ, per germline. This table comes from immunoSEQ multiplex PCR, and its TCRdb copy is limited to in-frame clones, with some not included. This table holds approximately 76,000 clones, around four fifths found once. With respect to this clone: Its antigen is currently unknown.

This chain links TRBV5-1 with TRBJ2-1; no clear D. The receptor was derived from an adult in good health. The source was peripheral blood, collected on day 0 of AZD1222 vaccination. CDR3 sequence reads: CASSPGLYNEQFF. CDR3 nucleotides: TGCGCCAGCAGCCCCGGGCTCTACAATGAGCAGTTCTTC. The whole variable domain, remainder taken from reference TRBV5-1 and TRBJ2-1, is KAGVTQTPRYLIKTRGQQVTLSCSPISGHRSVSWYQQTPGQGLQFLFEYFSETQRNKGNFPGRFSGRQFSNSRSEMNVSTLELGDSALYLCASSPGLYNEQFFGPGTRLTVL.